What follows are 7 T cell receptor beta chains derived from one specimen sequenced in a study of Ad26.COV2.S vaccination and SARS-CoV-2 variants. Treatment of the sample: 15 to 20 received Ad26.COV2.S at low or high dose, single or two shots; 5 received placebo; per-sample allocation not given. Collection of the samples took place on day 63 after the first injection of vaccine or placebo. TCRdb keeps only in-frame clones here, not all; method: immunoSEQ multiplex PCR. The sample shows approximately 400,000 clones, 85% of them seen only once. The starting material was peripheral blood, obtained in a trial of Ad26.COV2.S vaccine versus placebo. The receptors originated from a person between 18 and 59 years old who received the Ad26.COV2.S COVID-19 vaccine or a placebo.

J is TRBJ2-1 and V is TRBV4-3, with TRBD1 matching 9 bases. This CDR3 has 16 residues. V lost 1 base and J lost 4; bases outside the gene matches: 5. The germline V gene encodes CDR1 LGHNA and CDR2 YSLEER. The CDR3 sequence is CASSQGDRGGYNEQFF. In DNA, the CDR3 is TGCGCCAGCAGCCAAGGAGACAGGGGGGGATACAATGAGCAGTTCTTC.

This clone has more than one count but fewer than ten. As DNA, the CDR3 is TGCGCCAGCAGGGAAGGGACAGGGGACCAAGAGACCCAGTACTTC. It translates to CASREGTGDQETQYF. This chain connects TRBV5-1 to TRBJ2-5; the match to TRBD1 covers 10 bases. CDR3 length equals 15 residues. J gave up 0 bases and V 5 bases, and 4 bases lay outside the gene matches. Germline V gene data show CDR1 as SGHRS and CDR2 as YFSETQ. Full variable domain (remainder filled in from reference TRBV5-1 and TRBJ2-5): KAGVTQTPRYLIKTRGQQVTLSCSPISGHRSVSWYQQTPGQGLQFLFEYFSETQRNKGNFPGRFSGRQFSNSRSEMNVSTLELGDSALYLCASREGTGDQETQYFGPGTRLLVL.

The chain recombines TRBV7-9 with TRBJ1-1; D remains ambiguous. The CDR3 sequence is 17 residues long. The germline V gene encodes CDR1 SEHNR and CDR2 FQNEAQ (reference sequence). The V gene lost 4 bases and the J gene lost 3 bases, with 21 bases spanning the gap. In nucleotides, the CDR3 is TGTGCCAGCAGCTCAGTCCCCCGGTTGGTAGTTTACACTGAAGCTTTCTTT. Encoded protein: CASSSVPRLVVYTEAFF.

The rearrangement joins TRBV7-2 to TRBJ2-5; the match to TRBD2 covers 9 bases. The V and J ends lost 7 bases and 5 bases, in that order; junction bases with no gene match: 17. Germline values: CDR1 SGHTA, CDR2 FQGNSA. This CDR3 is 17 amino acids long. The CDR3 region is CASTQRLSGGWRETQYF. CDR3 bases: TGTGCCAGCACCCAGAGGCTCAGCGGGGGGTGGCGGGAGACCCAGTACTTC.

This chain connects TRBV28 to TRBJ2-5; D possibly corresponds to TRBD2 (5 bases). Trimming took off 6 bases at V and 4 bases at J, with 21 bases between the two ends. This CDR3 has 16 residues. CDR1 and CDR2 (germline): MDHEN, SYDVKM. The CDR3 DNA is TGTGCCAGCAGCCTCCGGGGTGACCCCAGAGGAGAGACCCAGTACTTC. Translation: CASSLRGDPRGETQYF. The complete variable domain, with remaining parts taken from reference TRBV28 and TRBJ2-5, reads DVKVTQSSRYLVKRTGEKVFLECVQDMDHENMFWYRQDPGLGLRLIYFSYDVKMKEKGDIPEGYSVSREKKERFSLILESASTNQTSMYLCASSLRGDPRGETQYFGPGTRLLVL.

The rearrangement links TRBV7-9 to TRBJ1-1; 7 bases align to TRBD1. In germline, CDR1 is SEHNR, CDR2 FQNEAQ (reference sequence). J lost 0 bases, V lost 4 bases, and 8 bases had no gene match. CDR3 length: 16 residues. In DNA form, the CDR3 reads TGTGCCAGCAGCTCCCGGGACAGAGGAATGAACACTGAAGCTTTCTTT. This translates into CASSSRDRGMNTEAFF.

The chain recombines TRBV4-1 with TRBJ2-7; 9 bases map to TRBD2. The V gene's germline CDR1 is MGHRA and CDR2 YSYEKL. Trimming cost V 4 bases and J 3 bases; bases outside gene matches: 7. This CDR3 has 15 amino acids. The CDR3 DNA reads TGCGCCAGCAGCCGCCCGACTAGCGGCCTCTACGAGCAGTACTTC. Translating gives CASSRPTSGLYEQYF.